These T cell receptor beta chains were read from a single sample in a study of cytomegalovirus exposure and HLA in healthy donors. Only in-frame clones appear in the TCRdb table, and some are missing; sequencing was by immunoSEQ multiplex PCR. The sample lists roughly 56,000 clones; about 93% were seen once. The sample comprised PBMCs. The receptor source for this set is a man aged 18 to 35 in good health and CMV-seronegative. Both conserved end residues are part of each CDR3. D genes are given only for firm matches. Rows give clone size only sometimes, using once, few, many, or a class for an expanded clone.

DNA: TGTGCCAGCAGCCAGTCTCAGACAGGGGTCTTCTACGAGCAGTACTTC
CDR3: CASSQSQTGVFYEQYF
V: TRBV7-8
D: TRBD1
size: NA
J: TRBJ2-7

DNA: TGTGCCATCAGTGATAGGGCAGGGGACGGGATCGGCTACACCTTC
CDR3: CAISDRAGDGIGYTF
V: TRBV10-3
D: NA
size: NA
J: TRBJ1-2

DNA: TGTGCCAGCAGCGTAGGTCTGGGACTAGCGGTCCAAGAGACCCAGTACTTC
CDR3: CASSVGLGLAVQETQYF
V: TRBV9
D: TRBD2
size: NA
J: TRBJ2-5

DNA: TGTGCCAGCAGTTTTTTTATATGGGAGCGGGAGCCGGTCACAGATACGCAGTATTTT
CDR3: CASSFFIWEREPVTDTQYF
V: TRBV28
D: TRBD2
size: NA
J: TRBJ2-3

DNA: TGCGCCAGCAGCTCCGGACAGTCCAATCAGCCCCAGCATTTT
CDR3: CASSSGQSNQPQHF
V: TRBV5-1
D: NA
size: few
J: TRBJ1-5

DNA: TGTGCCAGCAGCCGGGACTTCTATTCAGAGACCCAGTACTTC
CDR3: CASSRDFYSETQYF
V: TRBV14
D: NA
size: NA
J: TRBJ2-5

DNA: TGTGCCAGCAGCAGCTACGCGGGACTAGCAACCAATGAGCAGTTCTTC
CDR3: CASSSYAGLATNEQFF
V: TRBV11-3
D: TRBD2
size: once
J: TRBJ2-1

DNA: TGCAGCGTGGGGGACTTCTCCTACGAGCAGTACTTC
CDR3: CSVGDFSYEQYF
V: TRBV29-1
D: NA
size: once
J: TRBJ2-7

DNA: TGTGCCAGCTCACCACCCCTGGGAGTTTTCTATGGCTACACCTTC
CDR3: CASSPPLGVFYGYTF
V: TRBV18
D: NA
size: NA
J: TRBJ1-2

DNA: TGCGCCAGCAGCCAAGACGCTAGCGGTCGGTACAATGAGCAGTTCTTC
CDR3: CASSQDASGRYNEQFF
V: TRBV4-1
D: TRBD2
size: NA
J: TRBJ2-1

DNA: TGTGCCAGCAGCGCAGGGTTGGCAGATACGCAGTATTTT
CDR3: CASSAGLADTQYF
V: TRBV7-9
D: NA
size: NA
J: TRBJ2-3

DNA: TGTGCCAGCAGCCACAAGCTGTTTTTT
CDR3: CASSHKLFF
V: TRBV4-2
D: NA
size: NA
J: TRBJ2-2

DNA: TGTGCCAGCTCACCCACTAGCGGGTCTAGGGAGCAGTACTTC
CDR3: CASSPTSGSREQYF
V: TRBV18
D: TRBD2
size: NA
J: TRBJ2-7

DNA: TGTGCCACCGGCAGAGAAGCTAGCGTGACTGAGCAGTTCTTC
CDR3: CATGREASVTEQFF
V: TRBV15
D: NA
size: NA
J: TRBJ2-1

DNA: TGTGCCAGCAGCGTAGGCCCGGGGGGCACTGAAGCTTTCTTT
CDR3: CASSVGPGGTEAFF
V: TRBV9
D: NA
size: NA
J: TRBJ1-1

DNA: TGCGCCAGCAGTGAGTCGGGACAGGGGAGCTCCTACGAGCAGTACTTC
CDR3: CASSESGQGSSYEQYF
V: TRBV10-1
D: TRBD1
size: NA
J: TRBJ2-7

DNA: TGTGCCAGCAGCCTTTGGACTAGCTTGATTGAGCAGTTCTTC
CDR3: CASSLWTSLIEQFF
V: TRBV4-2
D: TRBD2
size: NA
J: TRBJ2-1

DNA: TGTGCCAGCAGTGAAGTTACAGGGCATGAGCAGTTCTTC
CDR3: CASSEVTGHEQFF
V: TRBV6-1
D: NA
size: NA
J: TRBJ2-1

DNA: TGTGCCTGGAGTCCCTCCAGGACTAGCGGGAGGCTATACAATGAGCAGTTCTTC
CDR3: CAWSPSRTSGRLYNEQFF
V: TRBV30
D: TRBD2
size: NA
J: TRBJ2-1

DNA: TGTGCCTACGGGACAGGGCGCGAGCAGTACTTC
CDR3: CAYGTGREQYF
V: TRBV30
D: TRBD1
size: NA
J: TRBJ2-7

DNA: TGTGCCAGCAGCATTAAACCCCGCGGAGGGCGTAATGAAAAACTGTTTTTT
CDR3: CASSIKPRGGRNEKLFF
V: TRBV7-9
D: NA
size: NA
J: TRBJ1-4

DNA: TGTGCCAGCAGCCAAGAGACAGGGTACTACGAGCAGTACTTC
CDR3: CASSQETGYYEQYF
V: TRBV4-2
D: TRBD1
size: NA
J: TRBJ2-7

DNA: TGTGCCAGCAGTCCTCAACCGGGATTCTATGGCTACACCTTC
CDR3: CASSPQPGFYGYTF
V: TRBV2
D: NA
size: once
J: TRBJ1-2

DNA: TGTGCCAGCAGGCTACAGGGGGGCACAGATACGCAGTATTTT
CDR3: CASRLQGGTDTQYF
V: TRBV28
D: TRBD1
size: once
J: TRBJ2-3

DNA: TGTGCCAGCAGCTCCGCCGGACTAGCGGGTACAGATACGCAGTATTTT
CDR3: CASSSAGLAGTDTQYF
V: TRBV7-3
D: TRBD2
size: NA
J: TRBJ2-3

DNA: TGTGCCAGTGAGAGTTATAGCGGGAGTATGGAGACCCAGTACTTC
CDR3: CASESYSGSMETQYF
V: TRBV6-1
D: TRBD2
size: NA
J: TRBJ2-5

DNA: TGTGCCAGCCGAAAGGGCAGGGGCCTCTACGAGCAGTACTTC
CDR3: CASRKGRGLYEQYF
V: TRBV21-1
D: NA
size: NA
J: TRBJ2-7

DNA: TGTGCCAGCAGCGGAGGGACTAGCGGGACCTCAGATACGCAGTATTTT
CDR3: CASSGGTSGTSDTQYF
V: TRBV13
D: TRBD2
size: once
J: TRBJ2-3

DNA: TGTGCCAGCAGTTCTTCCCCTAGCGGGAGTCACAACGAGCAGTACTTC
CDR3: CASSSSPSGSHNEQYF
V: TRBV6-5
D: TRBD2
size: NA
J: TRBJ2-7

DNA: TGTGCCAGCTCGGAGGCAAGAGGTACTGAAGCTTTCTTT
CDR3: CASSEARGTEAFF
V: TRBV6-4
D: NA
size: NA
J: TRBJ1-1

DNA: TGCGCCAGCAGCTTGGGCGCGGCGGGAAACACCATATATTTT
CDR3: CASSLGAAGNTIYF
V: TRBV5-1
D: NA
size: NA
J: TRBJ1-3

DNA: TGTGCCAGCAGCACACCAACTCAGGGCTCTGGAAACACCATATATTTT
CDR3: CASSTPTQGSGNTIYF
V: TRBV5-8
D: NA
size: NA
J: TRBJ1-3

DNA: TGCGCCAGCAGCTTGGACAGGACCTTCTCCGAGCAGTACTTC
CDR3: CASSLDRTFSEQYF
V: TRBV5-1
D: NA
size: NA
J: TRBJ2-7

DNA: TGTGCCACCAGCAGAGACCCTAGCCACTACAATGAGCAGTTCTTC
CDR3: CATSRDPSHYNEQFF
V: TRBV15
D: NA
size: once
J: TRBJ2-1

DNA: TGCGCCAGCAGCTTGGTGGAGGGGATGAACACTGAAGCTTTCTTT
CDR3: CASSLVEGMNTEAFF
V: TRBV5-1
D: NA
size: NA
J: TRBJ1-1

DNA: TGTGCCACCAGCAGTTGGACAGGGGGAGACGAGCAGTACTTC
CDR3: CATSSWTGGDEQYF
V: TRBV15
D: TRBD1
size: NA
J: TRBJ2-7

DNA: TGCGCCAGCAGCTTGTCTGGACAGGGAAGCAACACTGAAGCTTTCTTT
CDR3: CASSLSGQGSNTEAFF
V: TRBV5-1
D: TRBD1
size: NA
J: TRBJ1-1

DNA: TGTGCCATCTCCACCTACTGGGGGGGGCAAAACACTGAAGCTTTCTTT
CDR3: CAISTYWGGQNTEAFF
V: TRBV28
D: NA
size: NA
J: TRBJ1-1

DNA: TGTGCCAGCTCACCCAAACAGCGCACTAGGCATGAGCAGTTCTTC
CDR3: CASSPKQRTRHEQFF
V: TRBV18
D: NA
size: NA
J: TRBJ2-1

DNA: TGCGCCAGCAGCTTCGAGGGATTTAGGGTGAACACTGAAGCTTTCTTT
CDR3: CASSFEGFRVNTEAFF
V: TRBV5-1
D: NA
size: NA
J: TRBJ1-1

DNA: TGTGCCAGTAGGGGACAGGGGAACACTGAAGCTTTCTTT
CDR3: CASRGQGNTEAFF
V: TRBV19
D: TRBD1
size: NA
J: TRBJ1-1

DNA: TGTGCCAGCAGTTCACCCCGGAGGGGCGACACTGAAGCTTTCTTT
CDR3: CASSSPRRGDTEAFF
V: TRBV27
D: NA
size: NA
J: TRBJ1-1

DNA: TGTGCCAGCAGACTAGCGGGAATCACCGGGGAGCTGTTTTTT
CDR3: CASRLAGITGELFF
V: TRBV7-9
D: TRBD2
size: NA
J: TRBJ2-2

DNA: TGTGCCAGCAGCCAGGGGGGCCGGACTGAAGCTTTCTTT
CDR3: CASSQGGRTEAFF
V: TRBV5-5
D: TRBD1
size: NA
J: TRBJ1-1

DNA: TGTGCCAGCAGTGAGGGACAGGCCCTTAGGCAGCCCCAGCATTTT
CDR3: CASSEGQALRQPQHF
V: TRBV2
D: TRBD1
size: NA
J: TRBJ1-5

DNA: TGCGCCAGCAGCATTAGCGGGAGCACAGATACGCAGTATTTT
CDR3: CASSISGSTDTQYF
V: TRBV5-1
D: TRBD2
size: few
J: TRBJ2-3

DNA: TGTGCCAGCAGCCTACCGCCCGAGAACATTCAGTACTTC
CDR3: CASSLPPENIQYF
V: TRBV4-2
D: NA
size: NA
J: TRBJ2-4

DNA: TGTGCCAGCAGTCACTGGGACAGGGATGAAAAACTGTTTTTT
CDR3: CASSHWDRDEKLFF
V: TRBV6-5
D: TRBD1
size: NA
J: TRBJ1-4

DNA: TGTGCCAGCAGGATGGACAGGGGCACTGAAGCTTTCTTT
CDR3: CASRMDRGTEAFF
V: TRBV6-4
D: TRBD1
size: once
J: TRBJ1-1

DNA: TGCGCCAGCAGCCAAGATTGGACAGCCTTCTACAATGAGCAGTTCTTC
CDR3: CASSQDWTAFYNEQFF
V: TRBV4-1
D: NA
size: NA
J: TRBJ2-1

DNA: TGTGCCAGCAGCCAGGGTAGCGGGACCCGACAAGAGACCCAGTACTTC
CDR3: CASSQGSGTRQETQYF
V: TRBV4-2
D: TRBD2
size: NA
J: TRBJ2-5

DNA: TGTGCCAGCAGGCTTGGGACATCCGGGAACACCGGGGAGCTGTTTTTT
CDR3: CASRLGTSGNTGELFF
V: TRBV7-9
D: NA
size: NA
J: TRBJ2-2

DNA: TGTGCCACCAGCAGAGACAGGGGGTCCTACGAGCAGTACTTC
CDR3: CATSRDRGSYEQYF
V: TRBV15
D: TRBD1
size: NA
J: TRBJ2-7

DNA: TGTGCCAGTAAGACAGGGGTACAACAGCCCCAGCATTTT
CDR3: CASKTGVQQPQHF
V: TRBV19
D: TRBD1
size: NA
J: TRBJ1-5

DNA: TGTGCCAGCCTTACGGTCGGGTCTTGGGAGACCCAGTACTTC
CDR3: CASLTVGSWETQYF
V: TRBV7-9
D: NA
size: NA
J: TRBJ2-5

DNA: TGTGCCAGCAGCTTCCAGAGCACAGATACGCAGTATTTT
CDR3: CASSFQSTDTQYF
V: TRBV11-2
D: NA
size: NA
J: TRBJ2-3

DNA: TGTGCCAGCAGTCGTCCTAGCACAGATACGCAGTATTTT
CDR3: CASSRPSTDTQYF
V: TRBV7-8
D: NA
size: NA
J: TRBJ2-3

DNA: TGTGCCAGCAGTCCCCCTCACACCGGGGAGCTGTTTTTT
CDR3: CASSPPHTGELFF
V: TRBV7-3
D: NA
size: NA
J: TRBJ2-2